Described below is a single T cell receptor (beta chain) sequence and its context. The target antigen is unknown. This may come from a read error, since a much larger clone is one base off. The source of the sample is a study of regulatory T cells in long-lasting Graves disease. Study at large: To qualify as persistent, Graves' disease required over 5 years of antithyroid drugs with positive TSH receptor antibodies. Study-wide findings and caveats: Segments TRBV28, TRBJ1-2 and TRBJ2-5 showed preferential usage in persistent disease.

Arm-PCR with iRepertoire HTBI primers amplified the CDR3 regions for these TCR beta libraries. In the original processing: Detected in the samples were around 59 TRBV and approximately 14 TRBJ segments. One entry per CDR3 protein results from TCRdb running MiXCR on the multiplex PCR reads. These V and J calls derive from TCRdb rather than the authors' analysis. Of roughly 400,000 distinct CDR3 sequences in the sample, roughly a fifth were seen once. Time point of the sample: persistent/refractory GD, antithyroid drugs over 5 years with positive TRAb. With RNA extracted from PBMCs as input, the TCR library was made. The CDR3 is 13 amino acids. The V gene's germline CDR1 is MNHGY and CDR2 SVAAGI. J lost 10 bases, V lost 4 bases, and 7 bases had no gene match.

The sample was peripheral blood mononuclear cells (PBMCs), taken when the disease was refractory, from a patient treated with antithyroid drugs. The V gene is TRBV6-9, the J gene TRBJ1-1, with 9 bases aligning to TRBD1. The sequence derives from a female donor with Graves disease. The CDR3 DNA sequence: TGTGCCAGCAGTTTGGGGGACAGGGTTCGAGCTTTCTTT. Residues: CASSLGDRVRAFF.